This T cell receptor (beta chain) stems from a study of CD8 T cells in Susac syndrome. TEMRA cells were FACS-enriched, with CD8+ and CD4+ T cells isolated negatively. In germline, CDR1 is SQVTM, CDR2 ANQGSEA. This CDR3 is built from 16 residues. V dropped 1 base and J dropped 1 base, with 17 bases sitting between them. RNA in amounts of roughly 0.5 to 1 ug was reverse transcribed with random hexamers. The amplification used immunoSEQ multiplex PCR on TCR beta CDR3; it spanned 54 Vbeta and 13 Jbeta. TCRdb re-called the immunoSEQ multiplex PCR reads through MiXCR, storing one row per CDR3 protein. Of 400,000 or so distinct CDR3 sequences listed, 85% were seen once; the top ten hold roughly 0.11%.

This receptor was identified in a human donor with multiple sclerosis. The chain is built from TRBV29-1 and TRBJ2-7; D is undetermined. Sequencing was performed on CD8+ T cells from PBMCs. Here the CDR3 DNA reads TGCAGCGTTGAAGGGCTCAAGATAGCCGATTCCTACGAGCAGTACTTC. It encodes CSVEGLKIADSYEQYF.